The table lists the clone carrying this TCR beta chain with a count of one. Antigen specificity is unknown. V lost 4 bases and J 3 bases, leaving 12 bases between the germline ends. Germline V gene sequence: CDR1 SQVTM, CDR2 ANQGSEA. The CDR3 has 14 residues. This sample stems from a study of cytomegalovirus exposure and HLA in healthy donors. The study's findings and limits: The study assumed roughly uniform donor sequencing depth for presence/absence analyses.

Primers included in the PCR were 60 Vbeta and 13 Jbeta primers. This table comes from immunoSEQ multiplex PCR, and its TCRdb copy is limited to in-frame clones, with some not included. The repertoire includes 150,000 or so clones, about 85% of them detected once, and 2% to 2.5% sits in the top ten. When sampled, the donors appeared nominally healthy, though they likely had unrecorded immune exposures. This chain links TRBV29-1 with TRBJ2-2; D is possibly TRBD1 (5 bases). The clonotype was recovered from a woman between 18 and 29 years old in good health and CMV-seronegative. The source material was PBMCs. CDR3 sequence reads: CSVGRQGDTGELFF. The CDR3 DNA reads as TGCAGCGTTGGAAGGCAGGGTGACACCGGGGAGCTGTTTTTT.